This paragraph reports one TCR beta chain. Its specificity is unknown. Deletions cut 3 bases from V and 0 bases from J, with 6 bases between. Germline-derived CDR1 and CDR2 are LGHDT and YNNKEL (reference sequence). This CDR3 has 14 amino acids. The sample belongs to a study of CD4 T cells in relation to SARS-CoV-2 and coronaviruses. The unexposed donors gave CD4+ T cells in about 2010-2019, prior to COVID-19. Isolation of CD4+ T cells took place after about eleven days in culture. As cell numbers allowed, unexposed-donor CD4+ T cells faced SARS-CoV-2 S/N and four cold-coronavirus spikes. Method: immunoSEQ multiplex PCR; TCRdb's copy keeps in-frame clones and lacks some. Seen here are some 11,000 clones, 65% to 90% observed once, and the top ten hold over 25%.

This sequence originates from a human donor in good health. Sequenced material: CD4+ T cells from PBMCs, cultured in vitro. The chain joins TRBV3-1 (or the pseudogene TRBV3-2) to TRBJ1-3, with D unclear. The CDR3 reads CASSHIGSGNTIYF. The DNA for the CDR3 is TGTGCCAGCAGCCATATAGGCTCTGGAAACACCATATATTTT.